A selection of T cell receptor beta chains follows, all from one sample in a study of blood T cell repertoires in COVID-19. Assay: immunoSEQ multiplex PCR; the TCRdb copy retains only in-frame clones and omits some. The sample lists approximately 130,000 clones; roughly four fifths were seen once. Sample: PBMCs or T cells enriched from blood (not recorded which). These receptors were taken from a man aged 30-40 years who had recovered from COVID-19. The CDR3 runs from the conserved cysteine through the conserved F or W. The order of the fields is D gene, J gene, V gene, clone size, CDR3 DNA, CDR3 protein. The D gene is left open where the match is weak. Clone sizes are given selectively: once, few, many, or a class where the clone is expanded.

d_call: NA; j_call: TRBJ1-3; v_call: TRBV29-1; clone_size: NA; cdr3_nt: TGCAGCGTTGAAACAGGGCAATCTGGAAACACCATATATTTT; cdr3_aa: CSVETGQSGNTIYF
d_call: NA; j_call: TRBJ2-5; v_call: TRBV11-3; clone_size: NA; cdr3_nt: TGTGCCAGCAGCTTAAAGGGGGAGACCCAGTACTTC; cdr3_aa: CASSLKGETQYF
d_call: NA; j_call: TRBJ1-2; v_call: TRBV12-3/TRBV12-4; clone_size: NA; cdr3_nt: TGTGCCAGCACCACGACTGGCTATGGCTACACCTTC; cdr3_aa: CASTTTGYGYTF
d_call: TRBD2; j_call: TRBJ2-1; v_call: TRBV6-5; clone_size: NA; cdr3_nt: TGTGCCAGCAGCCTAGCGGGAGAGGGCTACAATGAGCAGTTCTTC; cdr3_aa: CASSLAGEGYNEQFF
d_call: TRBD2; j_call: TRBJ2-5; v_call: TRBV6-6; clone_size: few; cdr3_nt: TGTGCCAGCAGTCGACAAATACTAGCGAACCAAGAGACCCAGTACTTC; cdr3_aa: CASSRQILANQETQYF
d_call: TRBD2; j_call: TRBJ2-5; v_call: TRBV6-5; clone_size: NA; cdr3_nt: TGTGCCAGCAGTTACTATGGCGGGGGCCAAGAGACCCAGTACTTC; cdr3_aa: CASSYYGGGQETQYF
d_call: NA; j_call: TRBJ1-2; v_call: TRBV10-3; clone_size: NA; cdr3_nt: TGTGCCATCAGTGGAACGCAGACACCTTCGGGCTACACCTTC; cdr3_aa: CAISGTQTPSGYTF
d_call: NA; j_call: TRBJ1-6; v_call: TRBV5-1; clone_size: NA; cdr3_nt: TGCGCCAGCAGCTTGAGCAGCGTCAAAAGCTCCTATAATTCACCCCTCCACTTT; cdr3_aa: CASSLSSVKSSYNSPLHF
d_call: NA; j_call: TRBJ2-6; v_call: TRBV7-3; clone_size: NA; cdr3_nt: TGTGCCAGCAGCTTATACAGAGATTCTGGGGCCAACGTCCTGACTTTC; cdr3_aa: CASSLYRDSGANVLTF
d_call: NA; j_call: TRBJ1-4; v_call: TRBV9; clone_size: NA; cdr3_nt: TGTGCCAGCAGCGTATCCTCGGACCCGGGGGGAAAACTGTTTTTT; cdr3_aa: CASSVSSDPGGKLFF
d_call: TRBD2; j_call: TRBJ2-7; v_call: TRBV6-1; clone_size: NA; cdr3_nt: TGTGCCAGCAGTGAAGAGGCTAGCGGCCCCTGGGACGAGCAGTACTTC; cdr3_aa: CASSEEASGPWDEQYF
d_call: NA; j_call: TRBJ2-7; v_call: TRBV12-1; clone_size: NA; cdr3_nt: TGTGCCAGCAGCTTGTCGGCCGCCGGGAGCGATCCCTACGAGCAGTACTTC; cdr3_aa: CASSLSAAGSDPYEQYF
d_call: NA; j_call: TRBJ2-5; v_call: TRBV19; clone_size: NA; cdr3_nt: TGTGCCAGTAGCCAACCCTTTAGGGGTAGCCAAGAGACCCAGTACTTC; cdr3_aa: CASSQPFRGSQETQYF
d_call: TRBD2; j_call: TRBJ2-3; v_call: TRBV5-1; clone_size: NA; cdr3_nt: TGCGCCAGCAGCTTAACTAGCGGGGGGGCCCCATATACGCAGTATTTT; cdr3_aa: CASSLTSGGAPYTQYF
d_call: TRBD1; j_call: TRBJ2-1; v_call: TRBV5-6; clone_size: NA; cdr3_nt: TGTGCCAGCAGCTTGGTCCGGGACAGCTCCTACAATGAGCAGTTCTTC; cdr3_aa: CASSLVRDSSYNEQFF
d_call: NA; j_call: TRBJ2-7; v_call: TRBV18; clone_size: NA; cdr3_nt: TGTGCCAGCTCCCCGAATACTGCCAGGGGCGCCTACGAGCAGTACTTC; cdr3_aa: CASSPNTARGAYEQYF
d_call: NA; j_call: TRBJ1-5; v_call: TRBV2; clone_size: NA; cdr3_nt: TGTGCCAGCAGTGAAGCGCTAGATTATAGCAATCAGCCCCAGCATTTT; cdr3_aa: CASSEALDYSNQPQHF
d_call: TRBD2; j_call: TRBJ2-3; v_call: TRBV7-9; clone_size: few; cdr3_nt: TGTGCCAGCAGCTATCTAGCGGATTCTAGCACAGATACGCAGTATTTT; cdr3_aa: CASSYLADSSTDTQYF
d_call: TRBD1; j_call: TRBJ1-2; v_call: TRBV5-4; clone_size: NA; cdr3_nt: TGTGCCAGCAGCGGAGGGACAGGCTATGGCTACACCTTC; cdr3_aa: CASSGGTGYGYTF
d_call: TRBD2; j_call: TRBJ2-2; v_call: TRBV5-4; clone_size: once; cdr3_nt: TGTGCCAGCAGCTCGTCTGCTAGCGGGGGGGCCGGCACCGGGGAGCTGTTTTTT; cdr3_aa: CASSSSASGGAGTGELFF
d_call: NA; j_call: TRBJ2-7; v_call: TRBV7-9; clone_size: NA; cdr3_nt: TGTGCCAGCAGCCCCCCGGGCTCCTACGAGCAGTACTTC; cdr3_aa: CASSPPGSYEQYF
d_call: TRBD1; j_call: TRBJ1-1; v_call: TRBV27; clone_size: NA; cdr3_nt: TGTGCCAGCAGTCCGCGGACAGGGGCCGGGGCGGGTATCCGAGCTTTCTTT; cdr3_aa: CASSPRTGAGAGIRAFF
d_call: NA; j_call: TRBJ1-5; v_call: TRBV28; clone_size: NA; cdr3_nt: TGTGCCAGCAGTGAGGACAGCATCAATCAGCCCCAGCATTTT; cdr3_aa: CASSEDSINQPQHF
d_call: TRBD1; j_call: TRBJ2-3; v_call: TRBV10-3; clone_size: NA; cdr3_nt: TGTGCCATCAGTGGGACAGGCCTCACAGATACGCAGTATTTT; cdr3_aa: CAISGTGLTDTQYF
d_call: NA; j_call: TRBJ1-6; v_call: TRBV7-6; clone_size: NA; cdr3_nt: TGTGCCAGCAGCTTACAAGCAGGGTCCTATAATTCACCCCTCCACTTT; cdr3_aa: CASSLQAGSYNSPLHF
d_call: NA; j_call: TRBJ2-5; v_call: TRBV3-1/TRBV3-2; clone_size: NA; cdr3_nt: TGTGCCAGCAGGCGGGAGGCAGGGGGAGAGACCCAGTACTTC; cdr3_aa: CASRREAGGETQYF
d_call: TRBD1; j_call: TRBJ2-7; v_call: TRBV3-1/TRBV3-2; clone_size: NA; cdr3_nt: TGTGCCAGCAGCCGAAGCGAGGTAAACAGGGGGGATTATTACGAGCAGTACTTC; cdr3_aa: CASSRSEVNRGDYYEQYF
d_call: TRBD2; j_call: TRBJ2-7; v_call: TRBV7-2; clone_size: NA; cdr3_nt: TGTGCCAGCAGCTTAGAGACTAGCGGTTCCTACGAGCAGTACTTC; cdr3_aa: CASSLETSGSYEQYF
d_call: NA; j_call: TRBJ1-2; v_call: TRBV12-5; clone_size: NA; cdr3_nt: TGTGCTAGTGGTTCAGGGAACTATGGCTACACCTTC; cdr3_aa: CASGSGNYGYTF
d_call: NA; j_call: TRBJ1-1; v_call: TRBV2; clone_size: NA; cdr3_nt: TGTGCCAGCAGTGAAGGGCCGAACACTGAAGCTTTCTTT; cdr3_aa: CASSEGPNTEAFF
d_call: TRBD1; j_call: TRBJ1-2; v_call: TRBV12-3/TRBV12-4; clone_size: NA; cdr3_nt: TGTGCCAGCACCCGGACAGGGTATGGCTACACCTTC; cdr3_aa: CASTRTGYGYTF
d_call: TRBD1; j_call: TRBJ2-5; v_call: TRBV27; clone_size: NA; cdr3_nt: TGTGCCAGCAGTTTCCACAGGGGGCTCACCCAAGAGACCCAGTACTTC; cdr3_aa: CASSFHRGLTQETQYF
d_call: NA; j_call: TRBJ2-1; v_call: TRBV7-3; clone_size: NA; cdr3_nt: TGTGCCAGCAGCTTAACCGCCTACAATGAGCAGTTCTTC; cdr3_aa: CASSLTAYNEQFF